This TCR beta chain was sequenced for a study of blood T cell repertoires in COVID-19 (dated by TCRdb to 2018 to 2020). For the study in its entirety: Samples covering the acute and convalescent phases of COVID-19 were provided by collaborators in the United States, Italy and Spain. The prospective study material was composed of cDNA or gDNA derived from T cells, B-cell-depleted T cells, or PBMCs. The dataset comprised deeply sampled blood TCRbeta repertoires from subjects exposed to, actively infected with, or recovered from COVID-19. The repertoires were released in a freely available public database meant as a resource for research on the immune response to SARS-CoV-2. The samples were drawn from the first 160 participants of the ongoing ImmuneRACE study and from about 1,200 subjects provided by 6 global collaborators. Nearly every sample came with metadata listing a de-identified subject ID, COVID-19 status, age in years and sex. Where available, HLA class I and class II types were obtained from metadata supplied by the sample provider rather than from assay-based typing. Broader findings and caveats from the paper: Clinical and demographic metadata were provided uncurated, with the amount varying by source and participant.

A second Seattle source provided samples from volunteer blood donors who had recovered from COVID-19. The collaborating institutions used their own protocols to collect whole blood in K2EDTA tubes. Collaborator samples were shipped for TCRbeta analysis as frozen whole blood, isolated PBMCs, or DNA extracted from either sample type. TCRbeta CDR3 regions were amplified from genomic DNA using the immunoSEQ Assay, a bias-controlled multiplex PCR. Turning to the authors' computational methods: Nucleated cell counts per sample were estimated from amplification of reference gene primers within the assay. To quantify the absolute abundance of each unique TCRbeta CDR3 rearrangement, sequence reads were collapsed and filtered. Productive Simpson clonality was computed per sample as the square root of Simpson's diversity index over productive rearrangements. The source is immuneACCESS, and TCRdb retained only in-frame sequences with V and J called. Part of the clones is not carried over; for the studies checked, unresolved V genes explain less than half of this, and the remainder is unexplained. That table furnishes V, J and clone size, whereas the DNA furnished D and trimming. Here the sample has under 300,000 clones; around four fifths occur a single time. Around 4.5% of the sample rests with the top ten.

Spanning cysteine to phenylalanine, the CDR3 consists of 12 amino acids. Of the read, only the CDR3 DNA is kept; its 36 bases are in frame from base 1. V loses 1 base, J loses 6 bases, and the germline ends lie 6 bases apart. CDR1 SEHNR and CDR2 FQNEAQ are derived from the germline V gene (reference sequence). A word on this clone: Its antigen is not yet known. Per-base qualities were not stored, and no clone one base away is much larger.

The rearrangement joined TRBV7-9 to TRBJ1-2; no confident D gene assignment can be made. The sample was peripheral blood. The source is a man aged 55 to 70 who had recovered from COVID-19. The DNA sequence is TGTGCCAGCAGCTTAGATTGGCATGGCTACACCTTC. Protein translation: CASSLDWHGYTF.